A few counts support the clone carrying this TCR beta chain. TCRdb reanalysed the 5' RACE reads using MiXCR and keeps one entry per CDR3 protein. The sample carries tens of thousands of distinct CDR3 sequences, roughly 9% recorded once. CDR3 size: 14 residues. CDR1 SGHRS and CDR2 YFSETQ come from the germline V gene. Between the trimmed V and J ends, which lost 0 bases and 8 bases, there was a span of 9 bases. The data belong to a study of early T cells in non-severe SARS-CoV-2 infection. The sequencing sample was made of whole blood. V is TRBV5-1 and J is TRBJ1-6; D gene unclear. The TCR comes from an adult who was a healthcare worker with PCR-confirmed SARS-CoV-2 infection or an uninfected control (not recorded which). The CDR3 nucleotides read TGCGCCAGCAGCTTGGAGGCAGATTATTCACCCCTCCACTTT. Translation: CASSLEADYSPLHF. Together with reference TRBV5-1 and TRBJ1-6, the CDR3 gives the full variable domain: KAGVTQTPRYLIKTRGQQVTLSCSPISGHRSVSWYQQTPGQGLQFLFEYFSETQRNKGNFPGRFSGRQFSNSRSEMNVSTLELGDSALYLCASSLEADYSPLHFGNGTRLTVT.